The clone carrying this TCR beta chain came up a few times. This sample was taken from a study of blood T cell repertoires in COVID-19. About the study: The cDNA or gDNA used as material had been derived from T cells, B-cell-depleted T cells, or PBMCs.

Germline V lookup: CDR1 SQVTM, CDR2 ANQGSEA. The CDR3 is made up of 13 amino acids. The ends were cut back, 3 bases at V and 5 bases at J, with 13 bases in the middle. Per the original data handling: Nucleated cell number was recorded as an estimate derived from reference gene primer amplification. The repertoire was sequenced with immunoSEQ multiplex PCR; TCRdb's copy has only in-frame clones and lacks some. The V and J calls and clone size were taken over from that table, and D and trimming were inferred from the DNA. In the table there are about 340,000 clones, 87% of which are singletons. This TCR was recovered from a woman aged 50 to 60 with COVID-19, enrolled during active disease. This chain uses TRBV29-1 with TRBJ2-5; D gene uncertain. The sample consisted of peripheral blood. CDR3 coding DNA: TGCAGCGTTGAGGGTAACCTCGGGGAGACCCAGTACTTC. Translating gives CSVEGNLGETQYF.